The next 14 T cell receptor beta chains were all read from a single sample in a study of cytomegalovirus exposure and HLA in healthy donors. Both 60 Vbeta primers and 13 Jbeta primers went into the PCR. TCRdb's copy holds only in-frame clones and misses some; the assay was immunoSEQ multiplex PCR. The sample holds some 120,000 clones, roughly four fifths seen once. Sequencing was carried out using PBMCs. The receptors come from a male donor in good health and CMV-seropositive.

The chain is built from TRBV28 and TRBJ1-5; weak D call: TRBD1 (6 bases). The V end was cut by 8 bases, the J end by 1 base, with 12 bases between. From germline, CDR1 is MDHEN and CDR2 SYDVKM. The length of the CDR3 is 14 residues. The DNA for the CDR3 is TGTGCCAGCGGGGGAGGGGGGAGCAATCAGCCCCAGCATTTT. Its translation: CASGGGGSNQPQHF.

The chain couples TRBV5-6 to TRBJ2-2; 10 bases map to TRBD2. In germline, CDR1 is SGHDT, CDR2 YYEEEE. The CDR3 runs to 15 residues. V lost 4 bases, J lost 4 bases, and 4 bases stayed unmatched. DNA of the CDR3: TGTGCCAGCAGCGGACCTAGCGGGAGCACCGGGGAGCTGTTTTTT. Protein sequence: CASSGPSGSTGELFF.

In this sample, this clone turned up once. The V call is TRBV27, the J call TRBJ2-3, with TRBD1 identical over 8 bases. With V trimmed by 2 bases and J by 0 bases, 4 bases remained unmatched. The CDR3 consists of 16 residues. Germline-derived CDR1 and CDR2 are MNHEY and SMNVEV (reference sequence). The CDR3 sequence: CASSLNQGASTDTQYF. CDR3 bases: TGTGCCAGCAGTTTAAATCAGGGGGCTAGCACAGATACGCAGTATTTT.

V usage is TRBV7-9 and J usage is TRBJ2-1; the match to TRBD1 covers 9 bases. Germline trimming cut 5 bases from V and 0 bases from J; bases unmatched to any gene: 2. Germline lookup yields CDR1 SEHNR and CDR2 FQNEAQ (reference sequence). The CDR3 runs to 15 residues. CDR3 loop: CASSLDRGSYNEQFF. The CDR3 nucleotides are TGTGCCAGCAGCCTGGACAGGGGCTCCTACAATGAGCAGTTCTTC.

This chain links TRBV7-9 with TRBJ2-1; 12 bases map to TRBD2. The CDR3 runs 18 residues. The junction had 11 bases not matched to a gene; V was cut back by 4 bases and J by 4 bases. The germline V gene has CDR1 SEHNR and CDR2 FQNEAQ (reference sequence). CDR3 nucleotide sequence: TGTGCCAGCAGCTCAACTACTTCTAGCGGGAGGGTTTACAATGAGCAGTTCTTC. This sequence encodes CASSSTTSSGRVYNEQFF.

The chain recombines TRBV18 with TRBJ1-5; D unclear. V was clipped by 8 bases and J by 3 bases, with 8 bases between them. The CDR3 totals 12 residues. Per germline, CDR1 KGHSH and CDR2 LQKENI. The CDR3 protein is CASPANNQPQHF. The CDR3 DNA sequence: TGTGCCAGCCCCGCGAACAATCAGCCCCAGCATTTT.

This clone appeared a single time. Germline and junction disagree at one end, which may indicate a read error. The CDR3 coding sequence is TGTGCCAGCACCTTACTAGCGGGAAGGCAATCTGGGGCCAACGTCCTGACTTTC. Protein: CASTLLAGRQSGANVLTF. The chain couples TRBV7-6 to TRBJ2-6; 10 nucleotides match TRBD2. CDR3 length equals 18 residues. Germline V CDR1 and CDR2: SGHVS, FNYEAQ.

With respect to this clone: The junction does not match germline at one end; this may be a read error. The J gene is TRBJ2-1, the V gene TRBV7-9; TRBD2 aligns across 7 bases. Germline V CDR1 and CDR2: SEHNR, FQNEAQ (reference sequence). The CDR3 covers 16 residues. As DNA, the CDR3 is TGTTCCAGCAGCCCCCACCGGGGAGGGAAGTACAATGAGCAGTTCTTC. It specifies CSSSPHRGGKYNEQFF.

CDR3 loop: CASNFPGAPNTGELFF. CDR3 in DNA: TGTGCCAGCAATTTCCCAGGGGCCCCGAACACCGGGGAGCTGTTTTTT. This rearrangement joins TRBV2 to TRBJ2-2, with D possibly matching TRBD1 (6 bases). The CDR3 consists of 16 residues. Germline V gives CDR1 SNHLY, CDR2 FYNNEI. Between the trimmed V and J ends, which lost 7 bases and 0 bases, there was a span of 15 bases.

The chain combines TRBV10-3 with TRBJ2-7; TRBD1 matches 9 bases. This CDR3 is 14 amino acids long. CDR1 is ENHRY, CDR2 SYGVKD, per germline. V was pared by 2 bases and J by 4 bases, with 3 bases of the junction left unmatched. For the CDR3, the DNA is TGTGCCATCAGTGAGGGACAGGGGAGATACGAGCAGTACTTC. Its translation is CAISEGQGRYEQYF.

The rearrangement links TRBV28 to TRBJ1-3, with D perhaps TRBD1 (6 bases). V lost 3 bases and J 1 base, leaving 7 bases between the germline ends. This CDR3 contains 14 residues. Germline V CDR1 and CDR2: MDHEN, SYDVKM. The CDR3 DNA reads as TGTGCCAGCAGTTTGGGGACATCTGGAAACACCATATATTTT. Residues: CASSLGTSGNTIYF. Together with reference TRBV28 and TRBJ1-3, the CDR3 gives the full variable domain: DVKVTQSSRYLVKRTGEKVFLECVQDMDHENMFWYRQDPGLGLRLIYFSYDVKMKEKGDIPEGYSVSREKKERFSLILESASTNQTSMYLCASSLGTSGNTIYFGEGSWLTVV.

V and J are TRBV30 and TRBJ2-1; 8 bases fit TRBD1. With 2 bases clipped from V and 3 bases from J, the junction kept 6 bases outside the gene matches. Germline lookup yields CDR1 GTSNPN and CDR2 SVGIG (reference sequence). CDR3 length: 15 residues. The CDR3, as DNA: TGTGCCTGGAGTCCATCGGACAGGGTCTACAATGAGCAGTTCTTC. Protein sequence: CAWSPSDRVYNEQFF.

This chain joins TRBV19 and TRBJ1-5; 7 nucleotides align to TRBD1. Unmatched junction bases numbered 6, after V lost 2 bases and J lost 5 bases. There are 15 residues in the CDR3. The germline V gene encodes CDR1 LNHDA and CDR2 SQIVND (reference sequence). In DNA, the CDR3 is TGTGCCAGTAGTATACGCCGTACAGGGGATCAGCCCCAGCATTTT. Amino acid sequence: CASSIRRTGDQPQHF. The complete variable domain, with remaining parts taken from reference TRBV19 and TRBJ1-5, reads DGGITQSPKYLFRKEGQNVTLSCEQNLNHDAMYWYRQDPGQGLRLIYYSQIVNDFQKGDIAEGYSVSREKKESFPLTVTSAQKNPTAFYLCASSIRRTGDQPQHFGDGTRLSIL.

The chain recombines TRBV6-4 with TRBJ2-3, with a possible D match to TRBD1 (6 bases). The CDR3 is made up of 15 amino acids. The germline V gene encodes CDR1 MRHNA and CDR2 SNTAGT. Trimming took 8 bases from V and 5 from J, leaving 20 bases between them. The CDR3 loop reads CASLNRDIRLDTQYF. The CDR3 DNA reads as TGTGCCAGCTTAAACCGGGACATTCGATTAGATACGCAGTATTTT.